This T cell receptor beta chain was captured in a study of cytomegalovirus exposure and HLA in healthy donors. Study summary: Genotyping of some 400 donors showed that roughly 83% belonged to the Caucasian-associated ancestry cluster.

On this clone itself: Its specificity is not known.

This CDR3 is built from 13 residues. Trimming at V came to 10 bases and at J to 2 bases, leaving 6 bases not matched to a gene. Looked up from germline, CDR1 is MDHEN and CDR2 is SYDVKM. With 60 Vbeta and 13 Jbeta primers, the PCR was carried out. Profiled with immunoSEQ multiplex PCR; TCRdb holds only in-frame clones, not every one. The data contain fewer than 150,000 clones, about 80% of them seen just once; the ten biggest clones take up around 4%. Study findings and constraints: Cytomegalovirus association was assigned to under 200 TCR beta chains. Exclusion as indistinguishable affected some V segments, including TRBV6-2 and TRBV6-3.

Sequencing was performed on PBMCs. This chain uses TRBV28 with TRBJ2-7; 9 nucleotides agree with TRBD1. The TCR comes from a man aged 40-50 years in good health and CMV-seropositive. DNA for the CDR3: TGTGCCATCTCCGGGACAGGGACCTACGAGCAGTACTTC. Protein product: CAISGTGTYEQYF.